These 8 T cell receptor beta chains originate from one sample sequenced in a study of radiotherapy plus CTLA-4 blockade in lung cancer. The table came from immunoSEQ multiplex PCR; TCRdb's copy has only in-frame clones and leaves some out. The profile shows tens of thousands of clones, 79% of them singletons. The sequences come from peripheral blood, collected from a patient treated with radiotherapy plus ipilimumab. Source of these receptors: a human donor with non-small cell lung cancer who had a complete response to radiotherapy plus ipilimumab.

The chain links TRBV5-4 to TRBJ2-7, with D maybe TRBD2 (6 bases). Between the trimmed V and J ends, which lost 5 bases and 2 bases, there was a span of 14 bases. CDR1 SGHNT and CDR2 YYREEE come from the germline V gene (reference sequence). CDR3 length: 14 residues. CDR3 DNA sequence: TGTGCCAGCAGTGCCTATAGCGGCACCTACGAGCAGTACTTC. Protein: CASSAYSGTYEQYF.

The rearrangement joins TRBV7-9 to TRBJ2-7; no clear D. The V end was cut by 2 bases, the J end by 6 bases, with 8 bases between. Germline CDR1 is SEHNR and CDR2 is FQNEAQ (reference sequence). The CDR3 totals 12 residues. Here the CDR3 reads CASSLTIGEQYV. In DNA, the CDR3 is TGTGCCAGCAGCTTAACTATTGGCGAGCAGTACGTC.

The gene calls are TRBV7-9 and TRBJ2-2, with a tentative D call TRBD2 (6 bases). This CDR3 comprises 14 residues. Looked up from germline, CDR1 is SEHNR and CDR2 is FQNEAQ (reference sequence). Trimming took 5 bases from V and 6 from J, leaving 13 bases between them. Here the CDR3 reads CASSLRGRSGELFF. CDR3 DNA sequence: TGTGCCAGCAGCCTCCGTGGGAGGTCCGGGGAGCTGTTTTTT.

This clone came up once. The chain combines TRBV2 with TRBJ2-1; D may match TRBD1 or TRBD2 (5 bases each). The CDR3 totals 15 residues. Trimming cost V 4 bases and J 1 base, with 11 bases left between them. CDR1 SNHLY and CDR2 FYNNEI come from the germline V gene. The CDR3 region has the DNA TGTGCCAGCAGTGTAAGGGGACCTTCCTACAATGAGCAGTTCTTC. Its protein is CASSVRGPSYNEQFF.

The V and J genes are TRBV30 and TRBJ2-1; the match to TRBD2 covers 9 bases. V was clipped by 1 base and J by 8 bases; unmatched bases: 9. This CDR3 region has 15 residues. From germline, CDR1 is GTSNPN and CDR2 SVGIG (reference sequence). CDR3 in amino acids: CAWSGGGAVWDEQFF. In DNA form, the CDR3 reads TGTGCCTGGAGTGGCGGGGGGGCGGTTTGGGATGAGCAGTTCTTC.

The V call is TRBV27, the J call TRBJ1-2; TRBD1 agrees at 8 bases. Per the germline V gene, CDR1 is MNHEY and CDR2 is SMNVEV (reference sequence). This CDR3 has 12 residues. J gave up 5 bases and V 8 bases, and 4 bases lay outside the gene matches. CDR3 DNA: TGTGCCAGCTCTGGGACAGGATATGGCTACACCTTC. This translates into CASSGTGYGYTF.

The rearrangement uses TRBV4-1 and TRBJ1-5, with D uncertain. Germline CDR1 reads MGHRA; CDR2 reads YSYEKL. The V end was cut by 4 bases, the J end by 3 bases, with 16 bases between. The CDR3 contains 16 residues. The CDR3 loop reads CASSPQGRSFNQPQHF. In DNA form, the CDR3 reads TGCGCCAGCAGCCCGCAAGGGAGATCATTCAATCAGCCCCAGCATTTT.

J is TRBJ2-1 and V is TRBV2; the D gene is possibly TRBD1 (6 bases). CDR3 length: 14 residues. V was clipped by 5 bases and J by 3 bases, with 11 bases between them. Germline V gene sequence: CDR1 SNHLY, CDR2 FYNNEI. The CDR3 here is CASSPQGLYNEQFF. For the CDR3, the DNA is TGTGCCAGCAGTCCCCAGGGGCTCTACAATGAGCAGTTCTTC.